The 18 T cell receptor beta chains below come from one sample, sequenced in a study of cytomegalovirus exposure and HLA in healthy donors. The protocol was immunoSEQ multiplex PCR, while the TCRdb copy is restricted to in-frame clones and leaves out a portion. The table records 300,000 or so clones, roughly 88% of them present only once. Sequencing used PBMCs. The receptors were gathered from a young man in good health and CMV-seronegative.

This chain links TRBV25-1 with TRBJ2-7; 8 bases match TRBD1. V lost 4 bases and J lost 2; bases outside the gene matches: 7. The germline V gene encodes CDR1 MGHDK and CDR2 SYGVNS. The CDR3 is 15 amino acids. The CDR3 loop is CASSGYGTGTYEQYF. CDR3 bases: TGTGCCAGCAGTGGATACGGGACAGGAACCTACGAGCAGTACTTC.

J is TRBJ1-1 and V is TRBV15; perhaps TRBD1 as D (5 bases). The V gene's germline CDR1 is LNHNV and CDR2 YYDKDF (reference sequence). The CDR3 consists of 15 residues. V was clipped by 4 bases and J by 7 bases, with 19 bases between them. CDR3 in DNA: TGTGCCACCAGCACTAGGTTAGTAGACGACAGTGAAGCTTTCTTT. Its protein product is CATSTRLVDDSEAFF.

This clone was seen only a few times. The V gene is TRBV2, the J gene TRBJ2-7; TRBD1 is a possible D gene (6 bases). The CDR3 totals 12 residues. Trimming cost V 11 bases and J 4 bases, with 15 bases left between them. Germline CDR1 SNHLY, CDR2 FYNNEI. CDR3 sequence reads: CAGTGNHYEQYF. Written as DNA, the CDR3 is TGTGCCGGAACAGGGAATCATTACGAGCAGTACTTC.

The V call is TRBV21-1, the J call TRBJ2-5; the table's D call of TRBD1 was not tested on the DNA. TRBV21-1 is reported as a pseudogene. The CDR3 runs to 16 residues. CDR3 nucleotide sequence: TGTGCCAGCAGCTCAAGCCCGGACAGGGTACAAGAGACCCAGTACTTC. Translated: CASSSSPDRVQETQYF.

The V and J genes are TRBV11-2 and TRBJ2-7; 8 nucleotides agree with TRBD1. CDR3 length equals 15 residues. CDR1 SGHAT and CDR2 FQNNGV come from the germline V gene. Trimming removed 4 bases from V and 7 bases from J; junction bases left unmatched: 12. The CDR3: CASSSTGGRQDEQYF. Written as DNA, the CDR3 is TGTGCCAGCAGCTCAACAGGGGGGAGGCAGGATGAGCAGTACTTC.

This clone appeared once. The chain recombines TRBV5-1 with TRBJ1-1; TRBD1 is a possible D gene (5 bases). CDR1 and CDR2 from the germline V gene are SGHRS and YFSETQ. The V gene lost 2 bases and the J gene lost 6 bases, with 17 bases spanning the gap. This CDR3 spans 15 amino acids. The CDR3 DNA reads TGCGCCAGCAGCTTTTCATGGGGCTACGAGCCTGAAGCTTTCTTT. This gives the protein CASSFSWGYEPEAFF.

This chain joins TRBV19 and TRBJ2-1, with 9 bases matching TRBD2. There are 17 residues in the CDR3. J gave up 4 bases and V 5 bases, and 12 bases lay outside the gene matches. Germline CDR1 LNHDA, CDR2 SQIVND (reference sequence). CDR3 residues: CASSLLTGLAAYNEQFF. As DNA, the CDR3 is TGTGCCAGTAGTTTGCTAACGGGACTAGCAGCATACAATGAGCAGTTCTTC. Combining the CDR3 with reference TRBV19 and TRBJ2-1 gives the whole variable domain DGGITQSPKYLFRKEGQNVTLSCEQNLNHDAMYWYRQDPGQGLRLIYYSQIVNDFQKGDIAEGYSVSREKKESFPLTVTSAQKNPTAFYLCASSLLTGLAAYNEQFFGPGTRLTVL.

This clone appeared once. CDR3 amino acids: CASSLATGEQETQYF. The CDR3 region has the DNA TGTGCCAGCAGCTTAGCTACAGGGGAACAAGAGACCCAGTACTTC. This chain joins TRBV7-9 and TRBJ2-5, with TRBD1 matching 7 bases. From germline, CDR1 is SEHNR and CDR2 FQNEAQ (reference sequence). This CDR3 is built from 15 residues. J was trimmed by 2 bases and V by 0 bases; bases with no gene match: 3.

V is TRBV5-1 and J is TRBJ1-4; 9 nucleotides match TRBD1. This CDR3 spans 15 amino acids. Germline loops: CDR1 SGHRS, CDR2 YFSETQ. With 4 bases clipped from V and 1 base from J, the junction kept 2 bases outside the gene matches. The CDR3 nucleotides read TGCGCCAGCAGCCCGGACAGGGGAACTAATGAAAAACTGTTTTTT. Amino acids: CASSPDRGTNEKLFF.

The chain recombines TRBV27 with TRBJ1-2; 8 bases match TRBD1. CDR3 length: 15 residues. V shed 5 bases and J 8 bases; nucleotides not matched to a gene: 13. The germline gives CDR1 MNHEY, CDR2 SMNVEV (reference sequence). CDR3 nucleotides: TGTGCCAGCAGTGGCACGGACAGGGCCCAGGGCGGCTACACCTTC. Encoded protein: CASSGTDRAQGGYTF.

The rearrangement uses TRBV11-3 and TRBJ2-7, with 8 bases matching TRBD1. CDR3 size: 16 residues. The junction had 4 bases not matched to a gene; V was cut back by 0 bases and J by 0 bases. Germline values: CDR1 SGHNT, CDR2 YENEEA. The CDR3, as DNA: TGTGCCAGCAGCTTAGAAGGGACAGGCCTCTCCTACGAGCAGTACTTC. Translation: CASSLEGTGLSYEQYF. Using reference TRBV11-3 and TRBJ2-7 for the parts outside the CDR3, the full variable domain is EAGVVQSPRYKIIEKKQPVAFWCNPISGHNTLYWYLQNLGQGPELLIRYENEEAVDDSQLPKDRFSAERLKGVDSTLKIQPAELGDSAVYLCASSLEGTGLSYEQYFGPGTRLTVT.

This chain joins TRBV6-1 and TRBJ1-2; D might be TRBD1 (5 bases). This CDR3 is 18 amino acids long. V was clipped by 3 bases and J by 6 bases, with 26 bases between them. Germline V gene sequence: CDR1 MNHNS, CDR2 SASEGT. CDR3 in DNA: TGTGCCAGCAGTGAGTCGGGAGGGGTCGGAACAAGGCGCGATGGCTACACCTTC. This translates into CASSESGGVGTRRDGYTF.

As for this clone: Other nucleotide sequences from this sample produce the same CDR3. The V and J genes are TRBV5-1 and TRBJ1-6; D not resolved. The CDR3 runs to 15 residues. Trimming removed 0 bases at V and 0 bases at J, with 4 bases between. Per germline, CDR1 SGHRS and CDR2 YFSETQ. The CDR3 protein is CASSLDSSYNSPLHF. Here the CDR3 DNA reads TGCGCCAGCAGCTTGGACAGCTCCTATAATTCACCCCTCCACTTT. The complete variable domain, with remaining parts taken from reference TRBV5-1 and TRBJ1-6, reads KAGVTQTPRYLIKTRGQQVTLSCSPISGHRSVSWYQQTPGQGLQFLFEYFSETQRNKGNFPGRFSGRQFSNSRSEMNVSTLELGDSALYLCASSLDSSYNSPLHFGNGTRLTVT.

Comments on this clone: This specimen includes other DNA sequences encoding the same CDR3. V usage is TRBV25-1 and J usage is TRBJ2-1; tentative D call: TRBD2 (7 bases). CDR3 size: 14 residues. CDR1 MGHDK and CDR2 SYGVNS come from the germline V gene. Deletions cut 4 bases from V and 5 bases from J, with 12 bases between. DNA for the CDR3: TGTGCCAGCAGTGTCCGGGGGGCCCACAATGAGCAGTTCTTC. Translating it yields CASSVRGAHNEQFF. The variable domain in full, completed from reference TRBV25-1 and TRBJ2-1, reads EADIYQTPRYLVIGTGKKITLECSQTMGHDKMYWYQQDPGMELHLIHYSYGVNSTEKGDLSSESTVSRIRTEHFPLTLESARPSHTSQYLCASSVRGAHNEQFFGPGTRLTVL.

The gene calls are TRBV10-3 and TRBJ2-3, with D possibly matching TRBD2 (6 bases). The CDR3 sequence is 14 residues long. V lost 7 bases to trimming and J lost 2 bases, with 13 bases between them. Per germline, CDR1 ENHRY and CDR2 SYGVKD. The CDR3 reads CAIKGPGVTDTQYF. The CDR3 region has the DNA TGTGCCATCAAGGGCCCGGGAGTCACAGATACGCAGTATTTT.

A single count supports this clone. The CDR3 bases are TGTGCCAGCAGCGGACAGGGGTACTCCCCTCTCTCCTACAATGAGCAGTTCTTC. Translation gives CASSGQGYSPLSYNEQFF. The chain has TRBV11-2 and TRBJ2-1; 9 bases map to TRBD1. CDR1 and CDR2 (germline): SGHAT, FQNNGV. Trimming removed 5 bases from V and 0 bases from J; junction bases left unmatched: 11. The CDR3 covers 18 residues.

This clone was detected once. J is TRBJ1-2 and V is TRBV5-1; 8 bases match TRBD1. CDR3 length equals 15 residues. CDR1 and CDR2 from the germline V gene are SGHRS and YFSETQ. The J segment lost 8 bases and the V segment lost 0 bases, leaving 9 bases of the junction unmatched. The CDR3 here is CASSLDRGVMGGYTF. The CDR3 coding sequence is TGCGCCAGCAGCTTGGACAGGGGGGTAATGGGCGGCTACACCTTC.

The J gene is TRBJ2-1, the V gene TRBV6-1; 8 bases fit TRBD1. The CDR3 extends over 15 amino acids. Trimming removed 6 bases from V and 0 bases from J; junction bases left unmatched: 4. CDR1 and CDR2 from the germline V gene are MNHNS and SASEGT. CDR3 sequence: CASRTTGGSYNEQFF. DNA for the CDR3: TGTGCCAGCAGGACTACAGGGGGCTCCTACAATGAGCAGTTCTTC.